This is a list of T cell receptor beta chains from one sample in a study of brain T cells in children with intractable seizures. Profiled with immunoSEQ multiplex PCR; TCRdb holds only in-frame clones, not every one. The profile shows under 400,000 clones, over 90% of them singletons. Sequenced here: peripheral blood, sampled about 5 months after surgery. The receptors come from a boy less than two years old with tuberous sclerosis and intractable seizures. CDR3s include the opening cysteine and the closing phenylalanine or tryptophan. The D gene is left open where the match is weak. Rows may omit the clone size; those that give it use once, few, many or a size class.

CDR3aa | CDR3nt | j_gene | abundance | v_gene | d_gene
CATTPGQGHDEQYF | TGTGCCACAACGCCGGGACAGGGACACGACGAGCAGTACTTC | TRBJ2-7 | . | TRBV10-3 | TRBD1
CASSPEGGNTEAFF | TGTGCCAGCTCCCCGGAGGGGGGCAATACTGAAGCTTTCTTT | TRBJ1-1 | . | TRBV18 | .
CASRGLGADTQYF | TGTGCCAGTAGAGGGCTAGGGGCAGATACGCAGTATTTT | TRBJ2-3 | . | TRBV19 | .
CASSQGDRNFDGYTF | TGCGCCAGCAGCCAAGGGGACAGGAACTTTGATGGCTACACCTTC | TRBJ1-2 | . | TRBV4-1 | TRBD1
CASSGGIRWGRHLTNYGYTF | TGCGCCAGCAGCGGTGGAATAAGGTGGGGACGACACCTTACTAACTATGGCTACACCTTC | TRBJ1-2 | . | TRBV4-1 | .
CSVAYTEAFF | TGCAGCGTTGCCTACACTGAAGCTTTCTTT | TRBJ1-1 | once | TRBV29-1 | .
CASSQGNSLSGANVLTF | TGTGCCAGCAGCCAAGGTAACAGCCTCTCTGGGGCCAACGTCCTGACTTTC | TRBJ2-6 | . | TRBV14 | .
CATSGAQETQYF | TGTGCCACTTCAGGGGCACAAGAGACCCAGTACTTC | TRBJ2-5 | once | TRBV15 | .
CSVEDLLGEAFF | TGCAGCGTTGAAGATCTACTGGGTGAAGCTTTCTTT | TRBJ1-1 | . | TRBV29-1 | .
CASSQYHAGGVDTQYF | TGTGCCAGCAGCCAGTATCACGCGGGAGGAGTAGATACGCAGTATTTT | TRBJ2-3 | . | TRBV3-1/TRBV3-2 | TRBD2
CASSQGDRVGNTIYF | TGTGCCAGCAGCCAGGGGGACAGGGTTGGGAACACCATATATTTT | TRBJ1-3 | . | TRBV3-1/TRBV3-2 | TRBD1
CASSVDPSPPGELFF | TGTGCCAGCAGCGTTGACCCCAGCCCCCCCGGGGAGCTGTTTTTT | TRBJ2-2 | . | TRBV9 | .
CASSLGGEKFRELFF | TGTGCCAGCAGCTTAGGCGGGGAGAAGTTCCGGGAGCTGTTTTTT | TRBJ2-2 | . | TRBV11-2 | .
CASSGSSPEKLFF | TGTGCCAGCAGCGGAAGTTCCCCTGAAAAACTGTTTTTT | TRBJ1-4 | . | TRBV5-5 | .
CSAAKTNGGHGYTF | TGCAGCGCCGCGAAAACAAATGGGGGACATGGCTACACCTTC | TRBJ1-2 | . | TRBV29-1 | .
CASSFHGLFVGGNTIYF | TGTGCCAGCAGTTTTCATGGCCTTTTCGTAGGTGGAAACACCATATATTTT | TRBJ1-3 | once | TRBV28 | .
CARSRRQSDTQYF | TGTGCCAGAAGCAGGAGACAGTCAGATACGCAGTATTTT | TRBJ2-3 | . | TRBV5-3 | .
CASIPQPGQGNYGYTF | TGTGCCAGCATCCCACAACCGGGACAGGGAAACTATGGCTACACCTTC | TRBJ1-2 | . | TRBV7-2 | TRBD1
CASSGLAGGYEQYF | TGTGCCAGCAGCGGACTAGCGGGGGGCTACGAGCAGTACTTC | TRBJ2-7 | . | TRBV7-9 | TRBD2
CASSLSGGPNQPQHF | TGTGCCAGCAGTTTATCGGGAGGGCCCAATCAGCCCCAGCATTTT | TRBJ1-5 | . | TRBV27 | .
CASSVASDYNEQFF | TGTGCCAGCAGCGTGGCTAGCGACTACAATGAGCAGTTCTTC | TRBJ2-1 | . | TRBV9 | .
CATSRDPGAKRPQHF | TGTGCCACCAGCAGAGATCCAGGGGCGAAAAGGCCCCAGCATTTT | TRBJ1-5 | . | TRBV15 | .
CASSNWGKADTQYF | TGTGCCAGTAGTAACTGGGGGAAAGCAGATACGCAGTATTTT | TRBJ2-3 | . | TRBV19 | .
CASSLERALHF | TGTGCCAGCAGCTTGGAGCGGGCCCTCCACTTT | TRBJ1-6 | . | TRBV5-8 | .
CASRGTEQETQYF | TGTGCCAGCAGGGGGACTGAACAAGAGACCCAGTACTTC | TRBJ2-5 | . | TRBV12-3/TRBV12-4 | .
CASSGGTGSAFF | TGTGCCAGCAGCGGAGGAACAGGGTCCGCTTTCTTT | TRBJ1-1 | . | TRBV6-5 | .
CASSQIEGSTDTQYF | TGCGCCAGCAGCCAAATAGAGGGGAGCACAGATACGCAGTATTTT | TRBJ2-3 | . | TRBV4-1 | .
CASSPPGGSPPDTQYF | TGTGCCAGCTCACCACCGGGGGGGTCGCCACCAGATACGCAGTATTTT | TRBJ2-3 | . | TRBV18 | TRBD2
CASSQGQGDQPQHF | TGTGCCAGCAGTCAAGGACAGGGCGATCAGCCCCAGCATTTT | TRBJ1-5 | once | TRBV6-1 | TRBD1
CATSDRTGGNYGYTF | TGTGCCACCAGTGATCGGACAGGGGGGAACTATGGCTACACCTTC | TRBJ1-2 | . | TRBV24-1 | TRBD1
CASSIAWSGRQINQPQHF | TGTGCCAGTAGTATTGCGTGGTCGGGGCGGCAGATCAATCAGCCCCAGCATTTT | TRBJ1-5 | . | TRBV19 | .
CASSPGTGAGQPQHF | TGTGCCAGCAGCCCTGGGACAGGGGCGGGTCAGCCCCAGCATTTT | TRBJ1-5 | once | TRBV27 | TRBD1
CASTTSGRALLYNEQFF | TGTGCCAGCACCACTAGCGGGAGGGCCCTTCTATACAATGAGCAGTTCTTC | TRBJ2-1 | . | TRBV28 | TRBD2
CASSSGPSGNTIYF | TGCGCCAGCAGCTCCGGACCCTCTGGAAACACCATATATTTT | TRBJ1-3 | . | TRBV5-1 | .
CASSQGYDYEQYF | TGTGCCAGCAGCCAAGGATACGACTACGAGCAGTACTTC | TRBJ2-7 | . | TRBV3-1/TRBV3-2 | .
CASSQVSGRRGEQFF | TGCGCCAGCAGCCAAGTTAGCGGGCGGCGAGGTGAGCAGTTCTTC | TRBJ2-1 | . | TRBV4-1 | TRBD2
CASSLVGTRPDTQYF | TGTGCCAGCAGCTTAGTAGGGACTAGGCCTGATACGCAGTATTTT | TRBJ2-3 | . | TRBV11-3 | TRBD2
CASSRAHPNEQFF | TGTGCCAGCAGCCGGGCCCACCCAAATGAGCAGTTCTTC | TRBJ2-1 | . | TRBV12-3/TRBV12-4 | .
CASSLKQGVQETQYF | TGTGCCAGCAGCTTAAAACAGGGGGTTCAAGAGACCCAGTACTTC | TRBJ2-5 | once | TRBV13 | TRBD1
CASSPETGDPYNSPLHF | TGTGCCAGCTCACCGGAGACTGGGGATCCCTATAATTCACCCCTCCACTTT | TRBJ1-6 | . | TRBV18 | .
CATGLRGTDTQYF | TGTGCCACCGGACTCCGGGGCACAGATACGCAGTATTTT | TRBJ2-3 | . | TRBV24-1 | .
CAWSPAGNYGYTF | TGTGCCTGGAGTCCTGCGGGGAACTATGGCTACACCTTC | TRBJ1-2 | . | TRBV30 | .
CASSVVAGASYNEQFF | TGTGCCAGCAGCGTAGTAGCGGGGGCCTCCTACAATGAGCAGTTCTTC | TRBJ2-1 | . | TRBV9 | TRBD2
CATSDHRVVDTGELFF | TGTGCCACCAGTGATCACAGGGTTGTGGACACCGGGGAGCTGTTTTTT | TRBJ2-2 | . | TRBV24-1 | .
CASSWGRQGTYEQYF | TGCGCCAGCAGCTGGGGGAGACAGGGGACCTACGAGCAGTACTTC | TRBJ2-7 | . | TRBV5-1 | TRBD1
CASSQGQGVQETQYF | TGTGCCAGCAGCCAGGGACAGGGCGTCCAAGAGACCCAGTACTTC | TRBJ2-5 | . | TRBV4-2 | TRBD1
CASSAGQAYEQYF | TGCGCCAGCAGCGCGGGACAGGCCTACGAGCAGTACTTC | TRBJ2-7 | . | TRBV5-1 | TRBD1
CASSITGTYEQYF | TGTGCCAGTAGTATAACAGGGACCTACGAGCAGTACTTC | TRBJ2-7 | . | TRBV19 | .